The present TCR beta chain was sequenced within a study of T-cell reconstitution after alpha-beta-depleted transplantation in children. This clonotype was counted ten times or more. A library of TCRbeta sequences, prepared with unique molecular identifiers, was generated. TCRdb redid the calling of the PCR reads with MiXCR, one entry per CDR3 protein. The profile shows a few hundred thousand distinct CDR3 sequences, almost 10% of them singletons. From germline, CDR1 is WNHNN and CDR2 SYGVQD (reference sequence). Between the trimmed V and J ends, which lost 0 bases and 5 bases, there was a span of 10 bases. CDR3 length: 14 amino acids.

This chain joins TRBV10-1 and TRBJ2-5; D uncertain. The specimen comprised PBMCs from the stem cell graft donor, sampled from the stem cell graft. This receptor was taken from a human donor who donated a stem cell graft to a child with SCID. The CDR3 DNA follows: TGCGCCAGCAGTGAGTCGAATCTAGGGGAGACCCAGTACTTC. Protein product: CASSESNLGETQYF.